The next 23 T cell receptor beta chains were all read from a single sample in a study of neurological immune-mediated disorders. TCRdb independently ran MiXCR on the 5' RACE reads; one entry per CDR3 protein. Of under 70,000 distinct CDR3 sequences in the sample, 3.2% were seen once. Sequenced sample: PBMCs. All receptors derive from a woman in her 50s with multiple sclerosis.

This clonotype was observed many times. The chain joins TRBV5-1 to TRBJ1-3; D perhaps matches TRBD1 (5 bases). Trimming removed 4 bases at V and 4 bases at J, with 9 bases between. The germline gives CDR1 SGHRS, CDR2 YFSETQ. The CDR3 covers 13 residues. The CDR3 sequence is CASSKDSGNTIYF. For the CDR3, the DNA is TGCGCCAGCAGCAAAGACAGCGGAAACACCATATATTTT.

This clonotype was counted many times. The CDR3 sequence is CSARLISGSFGQYF. For the CDR3, the DNA is TGCAGTGCTAGATTAATTAGCGGGAGTTTCGGGCAGTACTTC. The chain joins TRBV20-1 to TRBJ2-7; 9 positions agree with TRBD2. CDR3 length: 14 residues. Germline assignment: CDR1 DFQATT and CDR2 SNEGSKA (reference sequence). Trimming at V came to 2 bases and at J to 9 bases, leaving 11 bases not matched to a gene.

In its sample, this clonotype was seen many times. The V gene is TRBV7-3, the J gene TRBJ2-2; weak D call: TRBD1 (5 bases). CDR1 SGHTA and CDR2 FQGTGA come from the germline V gene. Trimming took 5 bases from V and 6 from J, leaving 10 bases between them. This CDR3 has 13 amino acids. DNA for the CDR3: TGTGCCAGCAGCCCGCAGGGTTCCGGGGAGCTGTTTTTT. This sequence encodes CASSPQGSGELFF.

This clonotype was seen repeatedly, ten times or more. Germline is not matched at one junction end, which may reflect a read error. The chain joins TRBV7-7 to TRBJ1-1; D gene uncertain. The length of the CDR3 is 13 residues. Germline V gives CDR1 SSHAT, CDR2 FNYEAQ (reference sequence). DNA of the CDR3: TGTGCTAGCAGCTTATCACTGAACACTGAAGCTTTCTTT. It translates to CASSLSLNTEAFF.

V gene TRBV15 combines with J gene TRBJ1-5; 10 bases match TRBD1. This CDR3 has 15 amino acids. The germline gives CDR1 LNHNV, CDR2 YYDKDF (reference sequence). The junction had 3 bases not matched to a gene; V was cut back by 3 bases and J by 4 bases. The CDR3 is CATSSWDRGNQPQHF. CDR3 DNA sequence: TGTGCCACCAGCAGTTGGGACAGGGGAAATCAGCCCCAGCATTTT.

This clonotype was counted ten times or more. This chain connects TRBV9 to TRBJ2-3; D is possibly TRBD2 (7 bases). CDR3 length: 14 amino acids. Per germline, CDR1 SGDLS and CDR2 YYNGEE. Trimming removed 4 bases at V and 2 bases at J, with 11 bases between. The CDR3 nucleotides are TGTGCCAGCAGCCAAGGGGGGGACACAGATACGCAGTATTTT. Translated, it gives CASSQGGDTDTQYF.

This clonotype was detected only a few times. The genes are TRBV7-2 and TRBJ2-3, with D perhaps matching TRBD2 (6 bases). The V gene's germline CDR1 is SGHTA and CDR2 FQGNSA. V gave up 3 bases and J gave up 2 bases, with 18 bases separating them. The CDR3 has 17 residues. In nucleotides, the CDR3 is TGTGCCAGCAGCTTGGCTGAAGGGCGGGGCATCACAGATACGCAGTATTTT. Translated: CASSLAEGRGITDTQYF.

At least ten counts were recorded for this clonotype. The gene calls are TRBV10-3 and TRBJ2-3, with 7 bases lining up with TRBD2. This CDR3 spans 18 amino acids. Unmatched junction bases numbered 13, after V lost 4 bases and J lost 0 bases. Germline V gene lookup returns CDR1 ENHRY and CDR2 SYGVKD. As DNA, the CDR3 is TGTGCCATCAGTGGTTCAGGGCGGGAGCGGTCTAGCACAGATACGCAGTATTTT. Translation gives CAISGSGRERSSTDTQYF.

This clonotype was detected many times. J is TRBJ2-5 and V is TRBV7-2; D possibly corresponds to TRBD2 (5 bases). Germline CDR1 reads SGHTA; CDR2 reads FQGNSA. The CDR3 is made up of 13 amino acids. V was clipped by 0 bases and J by 4 bases, with 6 bases between them. The CDR3 DNA sequence: TGTGCCAGCAGCTTAGCGGGAGCAGAGACCCAGTACTTC. It is translated as CASSLAGAETQYF.

This clonotype was observed many times. The chain uses TRBV18 and TRBJ1-1; TRBD1 is a possible D gene (6 bases). The germline CDR1 and CDR2 sequences are KGHSH and LQKENI. V was cut by 3 bases and J by 4 bases, with 9 bases left in between. This CDR3 is built from 13 residues. The CDR3 nucleotides are TGTGCCAGCTCACCCCGACAGGCCACTGAAGCTTTCTTT. Translating it yields CASSPRQATEAFF.

This clonotype was observed at least ten times. The V gene is TRBV28, the J gene TRBJ2-1, with D possibly being TRBD1 (6 bases). The CDR3 is 14 residues long. V was shortened by 6 bases and J by 0 bases, with 9 bases between the two germline ends. CDR1 and CDR2 from the germline V gene are MDHEN and SYDVKM. The CDR3 DNA reads TGTGCCAGCAGATCGGACAGCTCCTACAATGAGCAGTTCTTC. It yields the protein CASRSDSSYNEQFF.

This clonotype was detected ten times or more. This sequence joins TRBV7-8 and TRBJ1-2; D gene uncertain. The CDR3 length is 16 residues. The V end lost 5 bases, the J end lost 4 bases, and 20 bases lay between the germline ends. Germline V CDR1 and CDR2: SGHVS, FQNEAQ. The CDR3 nucleotides read TGTGCCAGCAGCCCGTTTGGGAAGCCACTTGTCTATGGCTACACCTTC. It yields the protein CASSPFGKPLVYGYTF.

This clonotype was observed a few times. This sequence joins TRBV18 and TRBJ1-6, with D possibly TRBD1 on 6 matching bases. CDR3 size: 17 residues. Germline V gene lookup returns CDR1 KGHSH and CDR2 LQKENI. The V and J ends lost 4 bases and 0 bases respectively, with 13 bases between them. CDR3 residues: CASSLQGWSSYNSPLHF. The CDR3 DNA is TGTGCCAGCTCACTACAGGGTTGGAGCTCCTATAATTCACCCCTCCACTTT.

This clonotype was counted many times. The junction does not match germline at one end; this may be a read error. The V gene is TRBV20-1, the J gene TRBJ1-1; D perhaps matches TRBD1 (5 bases). The CDR3 contains 13 residues. The germline V gene encodes CDR1 DFQATT and CDR2 SNEGSKA (reference sequence). CDR3: CSARPSSGTGAFF. CDR3 bases: TGCAGTGCCAGGCCATCCTCCGGGACTGGAGCTTTCTTT.

In this sample, this clonotype turned up many times. The chain joins TRBV3-1 to TRBJ2-2, with 10 bases fitting TRBD1. Germline V gene sequence: CDR1 LGHDT, CDR2 YNNKEL (reference sequence). V lost 4 bases to trimming and J lost 7 bases; unmatched junction nucleotides: 3. This CDR3 has 14 amino acids. For the CDR3, the DNA is TGTGCCAGCAGCCGACAGGGGGCGGACGGGGAGCTGTTTTTT. This translates into CASSRQGADGELFF.

This clonotype was seen ten or more times. This rearrangement joins TRBV25-1 to TRBJ2-4, with D maybe TRBD1 (6 bases). The length of the CDR3 is 12 residues. From germline, CDR1 is MGHDK and CDR2 SYGVNS. V lost 2 bases to trimming and J lost 15 bases, with 14 bases between them. CDR3 protein: CASSEGTGSRYF. The CDR3 coding sequence is TGTGCCAGCAGTGAAGGAACAGGGAGTAGGTACTTC.

This clonotype was seen ten or more times. The chain has TRBV7-2 and TRBJ2-5, with D possibly being TRBD2 (6 bases). Germline V gives CDR1 SGHTA, CDR2 FQGNSA. This CDR3 contains 14 residues. V lost 0 bases and J 5 bases, leaving 10 bases between the germline ends. CDR3 residues: CASSLADSGETQYF. In DNA, the CDR3 is TGTGCCAGCAGCTTAGCAGACAGCGGGGAGACCCAGTACTTC.

A word on this clonotype: A much larger clonotype is one base distant, so this may be a read error. The CDR3 coding sequence is TGTGACAGCAGTGACGGGTATACGCAGTATTTT. Protein sequence: CDSSDGYTQYF. V gene TRBV25-1 combines with J gene TRBJ2-3; D uncertain. The length of the CDR3 is 11 residues. Germline lookup yields CDR1 MGHDK and CDR2 SYGVNS. Drawing the rest from reference TRBV25-1 and TRBJ2-3, the complete variable domain is EADIYQTPRYLVIGTGKKITLECSQTMGHDKMYWYQQDPGMELHLIHYSYGVNSTEKGDLSSESTVSRIRTEHFPLTLESARPSHTSQYLCDSSDGYTQYFGPGTRLTVL.

There are many counts of this clonotype. The V call is TRBV6-5, the J call TRBJ2-3, with 10 positions matching TRBD2. V trimming: 5 bases; J trimming: 5 bases; junction bases outside the gene matches: 4. Per the germline V gene, CDR1 is MNHEY and CDR2 is SVGAGI. The CDR3 spans 14 residues. Here the CDR3 DNA reads TGTGCCAGCAGTAGCGGGGGGGCCGGAGATACGCAGTATTTT. It is translated as CASSSGGAGDTQYF.

This clonotype was found many times. The J gene is TRBJ2-5, the V gene TRBV2; possibly TRBD2 for D (6 bases). The germline CDR1 and CDR2 sequences are SNHLY and FYNNEI. This CDR3 contains 15 residues. V was clipped by 6 bases and J by 2 bases, with 16 bases between them. The CDR3: CASRRGPPGQETQYF. The CDR3 nucleotides are TGTGCCAGCAGGCGGGGCCCCCCGGGGCAAGAGACCCAGTACTTC.

This clonotype was seen many times. The chain recombines TRBV4-1 with TRBJ2-5; 12 bases match TRBD2. The germline CDR1 and CDR2 sequences are MGHRA and YSYEKL. The CDR3 length is 15 residues. Trimming cost V 4 bases and J 1 base; bases outside gene matches: 1. The CDR3 sequence: CASSRLAGAQETQYF. CDR3 nucleotides: TGCGCCAGCAGCCGACTAGCGGGGGCCCAAGAGACCCAGTACTTC.

Ten or more counts support this clonotype. The chain carries TRBV12-3 or TRBV12-4 and TRBJ1-1, with D possibly being TRBD1 (5 bases). The CDR3 spans 13 residues. With 3 bases removed from V and 5 bases from J, the gap between germline ends came to 10 bases. The CDR3 region is CASSFRGGTEAFF. CDR3 nucleotides: TGTGCCAGCAGTTTTCGGGGGGGGACTGAAGCTTTCTTT.

There are many counts of this clonotype. This sequence joins TRBV12-3 or TRBV12-4 and TRBJ2-3, with 12 bases matching TRBD2. CDR3 size: 14 residues. J was trimmed by 11 bases and V by 3 bases; bases with no gene match: 6. The CDR3 DNA reads as TGTGCCAGCAGTTTTGAACTAGCGGGGGGTTGGCAGTATTTT. Its protein is CASSFELAGGWQYF.